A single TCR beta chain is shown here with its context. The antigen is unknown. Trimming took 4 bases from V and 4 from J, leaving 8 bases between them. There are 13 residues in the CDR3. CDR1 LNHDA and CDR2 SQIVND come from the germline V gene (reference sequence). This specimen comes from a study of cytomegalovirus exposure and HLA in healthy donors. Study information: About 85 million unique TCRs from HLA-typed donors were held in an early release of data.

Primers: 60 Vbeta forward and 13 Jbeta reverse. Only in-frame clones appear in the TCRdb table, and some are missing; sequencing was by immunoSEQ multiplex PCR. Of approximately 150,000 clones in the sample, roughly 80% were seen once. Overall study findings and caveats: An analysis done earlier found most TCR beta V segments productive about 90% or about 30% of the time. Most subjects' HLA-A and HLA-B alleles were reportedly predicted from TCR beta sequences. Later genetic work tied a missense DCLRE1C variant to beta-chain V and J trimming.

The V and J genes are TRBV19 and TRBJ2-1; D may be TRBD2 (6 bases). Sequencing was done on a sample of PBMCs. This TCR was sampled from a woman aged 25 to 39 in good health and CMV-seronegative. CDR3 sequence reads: CASSTGVYNEQFF. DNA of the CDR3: TGTGCCAGTAGTACGGGGGTATACAATGAGCAGTTCTTC.